The 24 T cell receptor beta chains reported below all come from one sample, sequenced in a study of CD8 T cells in ankylosing spondylitis. Using its own MiXCR run on the 5' RACE reads, TCRdb lists one record per CDR3 protein. This table holds 130,000 or so distinct CDR3 sequences, about 6.5% found once. The sample taken for sequencing was blood, either unsorted or a sorted T cell fraction (not recorded which). The receptor set was obtained from a male donor with ankylosing spondylitis or in good health (not recorded which).

This clonotype occurred many times. The V call is TRBV5-1, the J call TRBJ2-1; D may match TRBD1 or TRBD2 (6 bases each). The germline CDR1 and CDR2 sequences are SGHRS and YFSETQ. Trimming took 6 bases from V and 5 from J, leaving 18 bases between them. There are 15 residues in the CDR3. The CDR3 loop reads CASTLRGTQDNEQFF. In DNA, the CDR3 is TGCGCCAGCACCCTTAGGGGGACTCAAGACAATGAGCAGTTCTTC.

This clonotype showed up many times. The J gene is TRBJ2-1, the V gene TRBV7-6, with D perhaps TRBD1 or TRBD2 (5 bases each). Germline V gene data show CDR1 as SGHVS and CDR2 as FNYEAQ. The CDR3 consists of 15 residues. Between the trimmed V and J ends, which lost 5 bases and 5 bases, there was a span of 16 bases. CDR3 bases: TGTGCCAGCAGCCTTCAGGGTGGAGGAGACAATGAGCAGTTCTTC. This codes for CASSLQGGGDNEQFF.

This chain connects TRBV20-1 to TRBJ2-2, with D possibly being TRBD2 (6 bases). Germline CDR1 reads DFQATT; CDR2 reads SNEGSKA (reference sequence). This CDR3 is built from 15 residues. Trimming shortened V by 6 bases and J by 0 bases, and 14 bases separated the two germline ends. Written as DNA, the CDR3 is TGCAGTGCGCCACCCGGCGGGGCGAACACCGGGGAGCTGTTTTTT. This gives the protein CSAPPGGANTGELFF.

This clonotype was detected many times. J is TRBJ2-7 and V is TRBV12-3 or TRBV12-4; 7 positions agree with TRBD2. Trimming removed 3 bases from V and 0 bases from J; junction bases left unmatched: 2. The CDR3 totals 14 residues. The CDR3 sequence is CASSLRESSYEQYF. The CDR3 DNA reads TGTGCCAGCAGTTTGCGGGAGAGCTCCTACGAGCAGTACTTC.

This clonotype was picked up many times. The chain combines TRBV5-1 with TRBJ1-4, with 9 bases fitting TRBD1. V shed 3 bases, J shed 8 bases, and the junction held 5 bases outside the gene matches. Germline V gives CDR1 SGHRS, CDR2 YFSETQ. This CDR3 contains 14 residues. In DNA form, the CDR3 reads TGCGCCAGCAGCTACGGGACAGGGAGCGAAAAACTGTTTTTT. Its protein is CASSYGTGSEKLFF. Full variable domain (missing parts from reference TRBV5-1 and TRBJ1-4): KAGVTQTPRYLIKTRGQQVTLSCSPISGHRSVSWYQQTPGQGLQFLFEYFSETQRNKGNFPGRFSGRQFSNSRSEMNVSTLELGDSALYLCASSYGTGSEKLFFGSGTQLSVL.

This clonotype was seen many times. The chain couples TRBV5-1 to TRBJ1-2; no clear D. The germline V and J ends were trimmed by 0 bases and 0 bases, with 9 bases remaining between them. The CDR3 contains 15 residues. Germline CDR1 is SGHRS and CDR2 is YFSETQ. In DNA, the CDR3 is TGCGCCAGCAGCTTGGATGGCAGTCCTAACTATGGCTACACCTTC. Its protein is CASSLDGSPNYGYTF.

This clonotype was picked up many times. The chain uses TRBV6-1 and TRBJ2-4, with D perhaps matching TRBD1 or TRBD2 (5 bases each). Trimming pared 5 bases from V and 5 bases from J, leaving 13 bases between. Germline-derived CDR1 and CDR2 are MNHNS and SASEGT. The CDR3 has 14 amino acids. The CDR3 region is CASSPDSGQNIQYF. The CDR3, as DNA: TGTGCCAGCAGTCCAGACAGCGGTCAAAACATTCAGTACTTC.

This clonotype was picked up many times. The genes are TRBV10-3 and TRBJ2-3; D is uncertain. Germline V gene data show CDR1 as ENHRY and CDR2 as SYGVKD. Trimming took off 0 bases at V and 5 bases at J, with 9 bases between the two ends. The CDR3 is 14 residues long. CDR3 DNA sequence: TGTGCCATCAGTGAGTCCTCCGGGCTAGATACGCAGTATTTT. Its translation: CAISESSGLDTQYF.

There are many counts of this clonotype. The chain couples TRBV4-1 to TRBJ2-2; D gene ambiguous. This CDR3 is 17 amino acids long. The germline V and J ends were trimmed by 4 bases and 5 bases, with 20 bases remaining between them. Germline V gene lookup returns CDR1 MGHRA and CDR2 YSYEKL. CDR3 nucleotides: TGCGCCAGCAGCCCTACTATACTCAGGATGAATACCGGGGAGCTGTTTTTT. This translates into CASSPTILRMNTGELFF.

This clonotype was seen only a few times. A junction end diverges from the germline sequence, so it may reflect a read error. V usage is TRBV20-1 and J usage is TRBJ1-2, with 8 positions matching TRBD1. The CDR3 is 16 residues long. Germline assignment: CDR1 DFQATT and CDR2 SNEGSKA (reference sequence). The CDR3, as DNA: TGCTGTGCTAGAGATCCACAGACAGGGGTTAACTATGGCTACACCTTC. Amino acids: CCARDPQTGVNYGYTF.

This clonotype was recorded at least ten times. The chain recombines TRBV20-1 with TRBJ1-6; the match to TRBD1 covers 8 bases. Looked up from germline, CDR1 is DFQATT and CDR2 is SNEGSKA (reference sequence). V was clipped by 2 bases and J by 6 bases; unmatched bases: 6. This CDR3 contains 15 residues. This CDR3 is CSARIDRGGNSPLHF. The CDR3, as DNA: TGCAGTGCTAGAATCGACAGGGGAGGTAATTCACCCCTCCACTTT.

This clonotype was picked up many times. V usage is TRBV28 and J usage is TRBJ2-1, with 10 bases fitting TRBD2. This CDR3 spans 16 amino acids. V was clipped by 5 bases and J by 5 bases; unmatched bases: 9. The V gene's germline CDR1 is MDHEN and CDR2 SYDVKM. The chain's CDR3 is CASSSPGLASNNEQFF. The CDR3 DNA sequence: TGTGCCAGCAGTAGTCCGGGACTAGCGTCGAACAATGAGCAGTTCTTC. Full variable domain (outside the CDR3, taken from reference TRBV28 and TRBJ2-1): DVKVTQSSRYLVKRTGEKVFLECVQDMDHENMFWYRQDPGLGLRLIYFSYDVKMKEKGDIPEGYSVSREKKERFSLILESASTNQTSMYLCASSSPGLASNNEQFFGPGTRLTVL.

This clonotype appeared many times. This rearrangement joins TRBV5-1 to TRBJ1-5; D perhaps matches TRBD1 (6 bases). Trimming pared 3 bases from V and 4 bases from J, leaving 8 bases between. CDR3 length equals 13 residues. Germline loops: CDR1 SGHRS, CDR2 YFSETQ. The CDR3: CASSSGANQPQHF. The DNA of the CDR3 is TGCGCCAGCAGCTCAGGGGCGAATCAGCCCCAGCATTTT.

There are many counts of this clonotype. The genes are TRBV5-1 and TRBJ2-1; 10 bases agree with TRBD2. In germline, CDR1 is SGHRS, CDR2 YFSETQ. This CDR3 has 16 residues. Trimming cost V 0 bases and J 5 bases; bases outside gene matches: 5. Here the CDR3 DNA reads TGCGCCAGCAGCTTGGCCACCAGCGGGGGGGACAATGAGCAGTTCTTC. It specifies CASSLATSGGDNEQFF. Drawing the rest from reference TRBV5-1 and TRBJ2-1, the complete variable domain is KAGVTQTPRYLIKTRGQQVTLSCSPISGHRSVSWYQQTPGQGLQFLFEYFSETQRNKGNFPGRFSGRQFSNSRSEMNVSTLELGDSALYLCASSLATSGGDNEQFFGPGTRLTVL.

This clonotype was detected many times. The chain has TRBV6-2 or TRBV6-3 and TRBJ2-7, with a tentative D call TRBD2 (5 bases). V was cut by 6 bases and J by 3 bases, with 9 bases left in between. The CDR3 loop spans 12 amino acids. Germline V gene lookup returns CDR1 MNHEY and CDR2 SVGEGT. In DNA, the CDR3 is TGTGCCAGCAGCTCCGGACTCTACGAGCAGTACTTC. Amino acids: CASSSGLYEQYF.

This clonotype appeared many times. DNA of the CDR3: TGTGCCAGCAGCCCATGGGGCACGGGGGCAAACATTCAGTACTTC. This translates into CASSPWGTGANIQYF. V usage is TRBV7-9 and J usage is TRBJ2-4; D possibly uses TRBD1 or TRBD2 (6 bases each). The CDR3 runs 15 residues. Trimming took off 5 bases at V and 6 bases at J, with 17 bases between the two ends. The V gene's germline CDR1 is SEHNR and CDR2 FQNEAQ (reference sequence).

This clonotype was seen at least ten times. This rearrangement joins TRBV6-1 to TRBJ2-2; TRBD2 might be the D (5 bases). The CDR3 loop spans 15 amino acids. Trimming removed 5 bases at V and 8 bases at J, with 18 bases between. Germline V gene lookup returns CDR1 MNHNS and CDR2 SASEGT. Here the CDR3 DNA reads TGTGCCAGCAGTCAAGGTCCGGGGAAAAGAGGGGAGCTGTTTTTT. It is translated as CASSQGPGKRGELFF.

This clonotype came up many times. The chain joins TRBV20-1 to TRBJ2-7, with 10 bases lining up with TRBD2. The CDR3 length is 14 residues. Germline CDR1 DFQATT, CDR2 SNEGSKA (reference sequence). V lost 1 base, J lost 7 bases, and 7 bases stayed unmatched. The CDR3 sequence: CSARASGRREEQYF. The DNA of the CDR3 is TGCAGTGCTAGAGCTAGCGGGAGACGGGAAGAGCAGTACTTC.

This clonotype appeared many times. V usage is TRBV20-1 and J usage is TRBJ2-3; 8 bases agree with TRBD2. V lost 5 bases and J lost 0; bases outside the gene matches: 10. From germline, CDR1 is DFQATT and CDR2 SNEGSKA (reference sequence). The CDR3 is 16 residues long. The CDR3 DNA reads TGCAGTGCTCCTAAAGAGCGGGGGTTTAGCACAGATACGCAGTATTTT. Translating gives CSAPKERGFSTDTQYF.

Ten or more counts support this clonotype. This chain joins TRBV9 and TRBJ2-5; D possibly uses TRBD1 or TRBD2 (5 bases each). Germline lookup yields CDR1 SGDLS and CDR2 YYNGEE. V was pared by 0 bases and J by 5 bases, with 11 bases between. There are 14 residues in the CDR3. The CDR3 is CASSVVSGGETQYF. The CDR3, as DNA: TGTGCCAGCAGCGTAGTGTCTGGGGGTGAGACCCAGTACTTC.

The V gene is TRBV4-1, the J gene TRBJ2-1; D perhaps matches TRBD2 (6 bases). Germline V lookup: CDR1 MGHRA, CDR2 YSYEKL. The CDR3 sequence is 18 residues long. Trimming stripped 0 bases from V and 1 base from J, with 16 bases between. CDR3 in amino acids: CASSQDLRDSLSYNEQFF. For the CDR3, the DNA is TGCGCCAGCAGCCAAGATCTTCGGGACTCTCTATCCTACAATGAGCAGTTCTTC.

This clonotype was observed many times. V gene TRBV3-1 combines with J gene TRBJ2-5, with D perhaps TRBD2 (6 bases). The ends were cut back, 5 bases at V and 4 bases at J, with 14 bases in the middle. Germline V gene lookup returns CDR1 LGHDT and CDR2 YNNKEL (reference sequence). This CDR3 spans 14 amino acids. The CDR3 spells CASSETGGAETQYF. The CDR3 nucleotides are TGTGCCAGCAGCGAGACTGGAGGGGCAGAGACCCAGTACTTC.

This clonotype was picked up many times. This chain uses TRBV12-3 or TRBV12-4 with TRBJ2-7, with 8 bases fitting TRBD1. V was pared by 3 bases and J by 3 bases, with 7 bases of the junction left unmatched. The CDR3 sequence is 15 residues long. The CDR3 nucleotides read TGTGCCAGCAGTTTGGGGTCAGGGGGCCACTACGAGCAGTACTTC. Its translation: CASSLGSGGHYEQYF.

This clonotype was seen repeatedly, ten times or more. The CDR3 is CSVDPRGTNYGYTF. The CDR3 DNA reads as TGCAGCGTTGACCCCCGGGGCACTAACTATGGCTACACCTTC. V is TRBV29-1 and J is TRBJ1-2; a weak D match, TRBD1 (5 bases). From germline, CDR1 is SQVTM and CDR2 ANQGSEA. Trimming took 3 bases from V and 0 from J, leaving 11 bases between them. The CDR3 is made up of 14 amino acids.